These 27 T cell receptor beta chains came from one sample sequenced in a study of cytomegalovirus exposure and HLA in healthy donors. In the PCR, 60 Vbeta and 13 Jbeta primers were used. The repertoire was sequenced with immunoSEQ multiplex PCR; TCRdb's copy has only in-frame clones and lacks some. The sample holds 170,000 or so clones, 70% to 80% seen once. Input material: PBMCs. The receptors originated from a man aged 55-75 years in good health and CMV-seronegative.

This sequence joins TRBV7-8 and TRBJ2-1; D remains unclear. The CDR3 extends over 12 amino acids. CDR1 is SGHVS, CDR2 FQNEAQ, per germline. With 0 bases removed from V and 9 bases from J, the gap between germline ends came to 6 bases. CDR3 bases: TGTGCCAGCAGCTTAGCGCGTAGTGAGCAGTTCTTC. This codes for CASSLARSEQFF.

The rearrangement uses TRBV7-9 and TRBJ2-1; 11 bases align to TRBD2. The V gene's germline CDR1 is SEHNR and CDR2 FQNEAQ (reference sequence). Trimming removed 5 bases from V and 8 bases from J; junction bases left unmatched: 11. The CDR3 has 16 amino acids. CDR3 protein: CASSSSSGGAIYEQFF. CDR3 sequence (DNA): TGTGCCAGCAGCAGCAGTAGCGGGGGGGCCATATATGAGCAGTTCTTC. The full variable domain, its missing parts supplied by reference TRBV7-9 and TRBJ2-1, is DTGVSQNPRHKITKRGQNVTFRCDPISEHNRLYWYRQTLGQGPEFLTYFQNEAQLEKSRLLSDRFSAERPKGSFSTLEIQRTEQGDSAMYLCASSSSSGGAIYEQFFGPGTRLTVL.

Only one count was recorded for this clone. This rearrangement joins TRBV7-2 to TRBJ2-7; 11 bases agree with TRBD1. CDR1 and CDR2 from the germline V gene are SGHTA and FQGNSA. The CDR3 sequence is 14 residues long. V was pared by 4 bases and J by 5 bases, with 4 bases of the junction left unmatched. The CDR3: CASSSGQGVHEQYF. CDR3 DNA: TGTGCCAGCAGCTCGGGACAGGGGGTCCACGAGCAGTACTTC.

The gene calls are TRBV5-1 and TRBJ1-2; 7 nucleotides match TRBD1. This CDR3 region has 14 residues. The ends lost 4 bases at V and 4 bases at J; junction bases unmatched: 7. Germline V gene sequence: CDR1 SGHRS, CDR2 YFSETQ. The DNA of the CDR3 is TGCGCCAGCAGCGCCGGGACAGCCTTCTATGGCTACACCTTC. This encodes CASSAGTAFYGYTF.

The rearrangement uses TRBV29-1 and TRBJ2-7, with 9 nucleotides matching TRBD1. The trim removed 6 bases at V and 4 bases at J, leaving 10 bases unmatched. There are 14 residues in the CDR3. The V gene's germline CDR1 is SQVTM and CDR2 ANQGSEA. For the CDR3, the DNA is TGCAGCGTCCAACGGGACAGGGACGTATACGAGCAGTACTTC. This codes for CSVQRDRDVYEQYF.

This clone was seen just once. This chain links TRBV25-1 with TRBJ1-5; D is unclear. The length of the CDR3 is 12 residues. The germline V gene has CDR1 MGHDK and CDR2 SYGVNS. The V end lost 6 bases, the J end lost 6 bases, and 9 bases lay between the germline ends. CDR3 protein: CASRDQIQPQHF. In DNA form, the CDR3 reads TGTGCCAGCAGAGATCAGATTCAGCCCCAGCATTTT.

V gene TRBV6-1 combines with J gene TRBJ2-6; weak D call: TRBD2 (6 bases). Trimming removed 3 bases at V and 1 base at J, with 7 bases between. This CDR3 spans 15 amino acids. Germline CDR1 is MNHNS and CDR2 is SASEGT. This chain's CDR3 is CASSDGGSGANVLTF. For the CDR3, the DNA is TGTGCCAGCAGTGATGGAGGGTCTGGGGCCAACGTCCTGACTTTC.

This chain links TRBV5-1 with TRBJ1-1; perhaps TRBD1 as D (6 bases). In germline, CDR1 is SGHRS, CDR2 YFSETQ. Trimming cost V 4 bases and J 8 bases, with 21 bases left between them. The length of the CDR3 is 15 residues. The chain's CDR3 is CASSNWGGSQGEAFF. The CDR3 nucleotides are TGCGCCAGCAGCAACTGGGGTGGATCCCAGGGGGAAGCTTTCTTT.

CDR3 amino acids: CASSEREASTDTQYF. For the CDR3, the DNA is TGTGCCAGCAGTGAACGGGAGGCTAGCACAGATACGCAGTATTTT. J is TRBJ2-3 and V is TRBV6-1, with 7 bases matching TRBD2. This CDR3 has 15 residues. After removal of 2 bases from V and 0 bases from J, the junction contained 2 bases not matched to a gene. The germline V gene has CDR1 MNHNS and CDR2 SASEGT.

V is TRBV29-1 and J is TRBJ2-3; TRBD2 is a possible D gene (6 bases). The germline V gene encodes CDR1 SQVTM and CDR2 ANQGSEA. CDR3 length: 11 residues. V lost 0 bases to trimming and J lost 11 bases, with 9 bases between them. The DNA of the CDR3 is TGCAGCGTTGAAGATAGGGAGGTGCAGTATTTT. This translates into CSVEDREVQYF.

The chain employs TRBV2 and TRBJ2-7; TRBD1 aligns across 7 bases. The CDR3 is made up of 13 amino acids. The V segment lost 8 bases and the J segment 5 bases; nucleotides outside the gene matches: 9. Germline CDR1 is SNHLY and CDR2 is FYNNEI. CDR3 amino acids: CASYRQGVDEQYF. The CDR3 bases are TGTGCCAGCTACAGACAGGGAGTCGACGAGCAGTACTTC. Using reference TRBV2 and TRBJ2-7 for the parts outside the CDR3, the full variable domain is EPEVTQTPSHQVTQMGQEVILRCVPISNHLYFYWYRQILGQKVEFLVSFYNNEISEKSEIFDDQFSVERPDGSNFTLKIRSTKLEDSAMYFCASYRQGVDEQYFGPGTRLTVT.

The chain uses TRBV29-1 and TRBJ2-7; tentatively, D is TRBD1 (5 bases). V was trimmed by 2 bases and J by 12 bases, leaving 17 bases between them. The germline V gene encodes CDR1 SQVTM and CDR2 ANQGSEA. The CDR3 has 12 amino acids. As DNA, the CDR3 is TGCAGCGTTGAACTGGGAAGGGGTGGTGTGTACTTC. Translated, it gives CSVELGRGGVYF.

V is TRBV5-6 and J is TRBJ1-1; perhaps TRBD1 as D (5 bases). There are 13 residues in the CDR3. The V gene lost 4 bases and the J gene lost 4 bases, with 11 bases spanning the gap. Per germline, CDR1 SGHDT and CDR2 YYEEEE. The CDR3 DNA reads TGTGCCAGCAGCCCCGACAGTTTCACTGAAGCTTTCTTT. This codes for CASSPDSFTEAFF. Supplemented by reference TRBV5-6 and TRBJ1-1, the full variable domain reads DAGVTQSPTHLIKTRGQQVTLRCSPKSGHDTVSWYQQALGQGPQFIFQYYEEEERQRGNFPDRFSGHQFPNYSSELNVNALLLGDSALYLCASSPDSFTEAFFGQGTRLTVV.

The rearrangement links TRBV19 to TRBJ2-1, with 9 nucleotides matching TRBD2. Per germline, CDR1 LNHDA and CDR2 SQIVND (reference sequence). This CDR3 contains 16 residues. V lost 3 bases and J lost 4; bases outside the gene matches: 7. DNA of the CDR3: TGTGCCAGTAGTATGGCGGGAGGGGTTTCTTACAATGAGCAGTTCTTC. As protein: CASSMAGGVSYNEQFF.

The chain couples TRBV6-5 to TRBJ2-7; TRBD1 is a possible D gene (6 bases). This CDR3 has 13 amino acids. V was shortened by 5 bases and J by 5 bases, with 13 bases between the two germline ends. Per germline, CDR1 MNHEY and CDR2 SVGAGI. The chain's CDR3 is CASSRPTGNEQYF. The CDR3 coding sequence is TGTGCCAGCAGTCGGCCGACAGGAAACGAGCAGTACTTC.

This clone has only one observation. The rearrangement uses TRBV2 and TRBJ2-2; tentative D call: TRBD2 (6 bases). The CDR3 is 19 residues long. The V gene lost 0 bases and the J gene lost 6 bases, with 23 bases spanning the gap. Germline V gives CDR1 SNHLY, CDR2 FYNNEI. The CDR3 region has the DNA TGTGCCAGCAGTGAAGCCCTCCGGTCGGGACTGGCGGAGTCCGGGGAGCTGTTTTTT. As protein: CASSEALRSGLAESGELFF.

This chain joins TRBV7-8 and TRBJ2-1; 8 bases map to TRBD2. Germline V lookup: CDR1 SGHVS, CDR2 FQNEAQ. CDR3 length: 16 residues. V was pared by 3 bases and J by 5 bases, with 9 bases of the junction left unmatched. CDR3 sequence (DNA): TGTGCCAGCAGCTTGGATCCCGGGACTAGTGACAATGAGCAGTTCTTC. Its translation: CASSLDPGTSDNEQFF.

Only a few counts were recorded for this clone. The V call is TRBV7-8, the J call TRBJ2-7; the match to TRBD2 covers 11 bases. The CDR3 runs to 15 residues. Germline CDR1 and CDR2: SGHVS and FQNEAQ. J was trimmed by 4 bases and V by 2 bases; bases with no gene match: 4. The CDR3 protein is CASSLTSGSRYEQYF. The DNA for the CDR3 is TGTGCCAGCAGCTTAACTAGCGGGAGTAGGTACGAGCAGTACTTC.

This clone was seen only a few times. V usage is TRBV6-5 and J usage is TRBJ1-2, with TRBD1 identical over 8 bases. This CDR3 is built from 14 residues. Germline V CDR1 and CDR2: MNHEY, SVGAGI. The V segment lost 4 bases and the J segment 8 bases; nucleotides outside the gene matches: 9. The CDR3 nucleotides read TGTGCCAGCAGTTCTTACCAGACAGGGGACGGCTACACCTTC. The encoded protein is CASSSYQTGDGYTF.

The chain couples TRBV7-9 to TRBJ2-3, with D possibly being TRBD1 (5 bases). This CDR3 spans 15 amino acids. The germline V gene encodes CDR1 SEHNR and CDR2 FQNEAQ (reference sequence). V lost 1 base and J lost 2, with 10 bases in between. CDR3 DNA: TGTGCCAGCAGCTTAGATCCAGGGCCCACAGATACGCAGTATTTT. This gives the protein CASSLDPGPTDTQYF.

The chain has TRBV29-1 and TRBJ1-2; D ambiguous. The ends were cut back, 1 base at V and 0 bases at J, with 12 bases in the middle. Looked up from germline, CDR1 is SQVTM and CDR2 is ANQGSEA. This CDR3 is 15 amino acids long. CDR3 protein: CSVEGMRQANYGYTF. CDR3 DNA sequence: TGCAGCGTTGAAGGGATGCGGCAAGCTAACTATGGCTACACCTTC.

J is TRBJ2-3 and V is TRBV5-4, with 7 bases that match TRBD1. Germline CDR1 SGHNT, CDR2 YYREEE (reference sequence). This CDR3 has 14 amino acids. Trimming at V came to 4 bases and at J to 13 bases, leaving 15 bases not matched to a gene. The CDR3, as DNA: TGTGCCAGCAGCCCCGGACAGGCCAACCGGGGAGAGTATTTT. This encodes CASSPGQANRGEYF. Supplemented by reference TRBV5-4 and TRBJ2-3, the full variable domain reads ETGVTQSPTHLIKTRGQQVTLRCSSQSGHNTVSWYQQALGQGPQFIFQYYREEENGRGNFPPRFSGLQFPNYSSELNVNALELDDSALYLCASSPGQANRGEYFGPGTRLTVL.

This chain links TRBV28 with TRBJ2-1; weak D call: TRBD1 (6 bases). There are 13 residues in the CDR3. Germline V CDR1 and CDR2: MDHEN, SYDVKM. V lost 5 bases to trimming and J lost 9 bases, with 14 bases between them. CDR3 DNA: TGTGCCAGCAGTGCCACAGGGTATAGTGAGCAGTTCTTC. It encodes CASSATGYSEQFF. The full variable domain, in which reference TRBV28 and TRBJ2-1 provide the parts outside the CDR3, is DVKVTQSSRYLVKRTGEKVFLECVQDMDHENMFWYRQDPGLGLRLIYFSYDVKMKEKGDIPEGYSVSREKKERFSLILESASTNQTSMYLCASSATGYSEQFFGPGTRLTVL.

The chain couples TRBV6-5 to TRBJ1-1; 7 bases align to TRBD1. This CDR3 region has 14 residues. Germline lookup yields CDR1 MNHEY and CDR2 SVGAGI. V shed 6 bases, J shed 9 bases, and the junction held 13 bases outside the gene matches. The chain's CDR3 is CASRALDRDGKAFF. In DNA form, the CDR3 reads TGTGCCAGCAGAGCCCTCGACAGGGATGGTAAAGCTTTCTTT.

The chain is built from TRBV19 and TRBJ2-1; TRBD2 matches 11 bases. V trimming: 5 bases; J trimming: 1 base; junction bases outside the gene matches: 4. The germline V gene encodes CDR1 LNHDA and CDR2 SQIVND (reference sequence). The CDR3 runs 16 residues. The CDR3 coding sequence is TGTGCCAGTAGTGACGGACTAGCGGGTTCCTACAATGAGCAGTTCTTC. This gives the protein CASSDGLAGSYNEQFF.

The CDR3 region is CASSLALRSGGETQYF. CDR3 DNA sequence: TGTGCCAGCAGCTTAGCGCTCCGGTCGGGGGGGGAGACCCAGTACTTC. J is TRBJ2-5 and V is TRBV7-9; TRBD2 aligns across 8 bases. The CDR3 runs to 16 residues. J was trimmed by 5 bases and V by 0 bases; bases with no gene match: 8. Germline CDR1 SEHNR, CDR2 FQNEAQ (reference sequence).

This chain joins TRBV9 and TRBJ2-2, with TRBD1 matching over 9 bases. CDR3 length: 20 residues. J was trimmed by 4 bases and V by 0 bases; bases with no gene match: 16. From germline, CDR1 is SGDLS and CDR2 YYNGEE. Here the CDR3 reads CASSVVERDRVLPGTGELFF. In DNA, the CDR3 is TGTGCCAGCAGCGTAGTCGAAAGGGACAGGGTCCTTCCGGGCACCGGGGAGCTGTTTTTT. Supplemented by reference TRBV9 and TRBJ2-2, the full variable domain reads DSGVTQTPKHLITATGQRVTLRCSPRSGDLSVYWYQQSLDQGLQFLIQYYNGEERAKGNILERFSAQQFPDLHSELNLSSLELGDSALYFCASSVVERDRVLPGTGELFFGEGSRLTVL.